These 17 T cell receptor beta chains share one sample of origin, sequenced in a study of regulatory T cells in long-lasting Graves disease. Time point described: newly diagnosed GD, antithyroid drugs for less than 3 months. PBMC-extracted RNA yielded the TCR library. Arm-PCR with iRepertoire HTBI primers amplified the CDR3 regions for these TCR beta libraries. Each CDR3 protein gets one entry after TCRdb re-called the multiplex PCR reads with MiXCR. The profile shows 420,000 or so distinct CDR3 sequences, roughly 15% of them singletons. In addition, the sample was reused for a study of T cells in Graves' hyperthyroidism and ophthalmopathy.

Sequenced material: peripheral blood mononuclear cells (PBMCs), taken at new diagnosis, from a patient treated with antithyroid drugs. All receptors come from a woman aged 18-35 years with Graves disease.

This clonotype was seen ten or more times. The chain has TRBV7-2 and TRBJ1-1; 9 bases map to TRBD1. CDR1 SGHTA and CDR2 FQGNSA come from the germline V gene. The junction had 7 bases not matched to a gene; V was cut back by 4 bases and J by 4 bases. This CDR3 is 15 amino acids long. The CDR3 protein is CASSSGTGWATEAFF. The CDR3 coding sequence is TGTGCCAGCAGCTCCGGGACAGGGTGGGCCACTGAAGCTTTCTTT. The full variable domain, in which reference TRBV7-2 and TRBJ1-1 provide the parts outside the CDR3, is GAGVSQSPSNKVTEKGKDVELRCDPISGHTALYWYRQSLGQGLEFLIYFQGNSAPDKSGLPSDRFSAERTGGSVSTLTIQRTQQEDSAVYLCASSSGTGWATEAFFGQGTRLTVV.

This clonotype was counted a single time. Since a far larger clone is one base different, this is likely a read error. The rearrangement uses TRBV7-9 and TRBJ2-7, with 7 nucleotides matching TRBD2. The CDR3 sequence is 14 residues long. The germline V gene encodes CDR1 SEHNR and CDR2 FQNEAQ (reference sequence). CDR3 DNA: TGTGCCAACAGCTTAGAGCGGGACTCCTACGAGCAGTACTTC. It yields the protein CANSLERDSYEQYF.

The rearrangement links TRBV2 to TRBJ2-2; possible D gene TRBD2, 5 bases. Germline assignment: CDR1 SNHLY and CDR2 FYNNEI. V lost 5 bases and J 7 bases, leaving 14 bases between the germline ends. The CDR3 consists of 14 residues. CDR3 nucleotides: TGTGCCAGCAGTAGCGGACCTCAGGACGGGGAGCTGTTTTTT. Translation: CASSSGPQDGELFF.

This clonotype has at least ten counts. This rearrangement joins TRBV5-5 to TRBJ2-1; 10 positions agree with TRBD2. This CDR3 spans 17 amino acids. Germline CDR1 and CDR2: SGHKS and YYEKEE (reference sequence). The junction had 8 bases not matched to a gene; V was cut back by 1 base and J by 4 bases. The CDR3 DNA reads as TGTGCCAGCAGCTTGAGAGCGGGAGGGAGAGTATACAATGAGCAGTTCTTC. Residues: CASSLRAGGRVYNEQFF.

This clonotype appeared many times. This sequence joins TRBV3-1 and TRBJ2-7; D is uncertain. The CDR3 extends over 13 amino acids. The germline gives CDR1 LGHDT, CDR2 YNNKEL (reference sequence). Trimming cost V 1 base and J 6 bases, with 10 bases left between them. This chain's CDR3 is CASSQVIGREQYF. CDR3 sequence (DNA): TGTGCCAGCAGCCAAGTGATCGGGCGCGAGCAGTACTTC.

This clonotype has at least ten counts. The chain combines TRBV28 with TRBJ2-1; TRBD2 matches at 8 bases. This CDR3 region has 14 residues. CDR1 and CDR2 (germline): MDHEN, SYDVKM. Trimming cost V 3 bases and J 2 bases; bases outside gene matches: 0. Written as DNA, the CDR3 is TGTGCCAGCAGTTTCGGGAGGGCCTACAATGAGCAGTTCTTC. It specifies CASSFGRAYNEQFF.

This clonotype was detected ten times or more. The chain is built from TRBV2 and TRBJ2-1, with 12 bases that match TRBD2. CDR3 size: 16 residues. V lost 2 bases to trimming and J lost 6 bases; unmatched junction nucleotides: 5. CDR1 and CDR2 from the germline V gene are SNHLY and FYNNEI. The CDR3: CASSEKRLAGVNEQFF. For the CDR3, the DNA is TGTGCCAGCAGTGAAAAGAGACTAGCGGGAGTCAATGAGCAGTTCTTC.

The V gene is TRBV27, the J gene TRBJ2-7, with D tentatively TRBD1 (6 bases). The CDR3 runs 11 residues. V was trimmed by 7 bases and J by 5 bases, leaving 9 bases between them. Germline V gene lookup returns CDR1 MNHEY and CDR2 SMNVEV (reference sequence). CDR3 bases: TGTGCCAGCATCAGGGGCCACGAGCAGTACTTC. Translating it yields CASIRGHEQYF.

In its sample, this clonotype was seen many times. The V and J genes are TRBV12-3 or TRBV12-4 and TRBJ1-3; D is unresolved. V dropped 6 bases and J dropped 5 bases, with 8 bases sitting between them. This CDR3 region has 12 residues. The CDR3 reads CASSLGRNTIYF. The CDR3 nucleotides read TGTGCCAGCAGCCTGGGGAGAAACACCATATATTTT.

At least ten counts were recorded for this clonotype. This chain joins TRBV28 and TRBJ2-1; no clear D gene. This CDR3 contains 14 residues. V lost 3 bases and J lost 5, with 11 bases in between. Germline assignment: CDR1 MDHEN and CDR2 SYDVKM. In DNA form, the CDR3 reads TGTGCCAGCAGTTTTCTCCCCGGCCACAATGAGCAGTTCTTC. The encoded protein is CASSFLPGHNEQFF. Combining the CDR3 with reference TRBV28 and TRBJ2-1 gives the whole variable domain DVKVTQSSRYLVKRTGEKVFLECVQDMDHENMFWYRQDPGLGLRLIYFSYDVKMKEKGDIPEGYSVSREKKERFSLILESASTNQTSMYLCASSFLPGHNEQFFGPGTRLTVL.

Comments on this clonotype: One junction end does not reproduce the germline sequence, and a read error may be involved. The chain couples TRBV7-3 to TRBJ2-3, with 10 bases matching TRBD1. The J call could be wrong; TRBJ2-5 is a better fit for the DNA end. CDR3 size: 14 residues. CDR1 SGHTA and CDR2 FQGTGA come from the germline V gene. The CDR3: CASSPAGQGETQYF. CDR3 bases: TGCGCCAGCAGCCCAGCGGGACAGGGGGAGACCCAGTACTTC.

The rearrangement uses TRBV11-2 and TRBJ2-1; D may be TRBD1 (6 bases). The ends were cut back, 5 bases at V and 4 bases at J, with 9 bases in the middle. The CDR3 totals 13 residues. CDR1 and CDR2 (germline): SGHAT, FQNNGV. CDR3 in amino acids: CASSKGEYNEQFF. The CDR3 DNA sequence: TGTGCCAGCAGCAAGGGGGAGTACAATGAGCAGTTCTTC.

This clonotype was recorded a few times. The genes are TRBV9 and TRBJ2-1; D is ambiguous. CDR1 and CDR2 from the germline V gene are SGDLS and YYNGEE. The V and J ends lost 2 bases and 2 bases respectively, with 14 bases between them. The CDR3 spans 16 residues. The CDR3 reads CASSVFEAPTYNEQFF. The CDR3 nucleotides are TGTGCCAGCAGCGTGTTCGAGGCCCCCACCTACAATGAGCAGTTCTTC.

This chain connects TRBV20-1 to TRBJ2-1; 9 bases agree with TRBD2. After removal of 4 bases from V and 3 bases from J, the junction contained 4 bases not matched to a gene. CDR1 and CDR2 from the germline V gene are DFQATT and SNEGSKA (reference sequence). The CDR3 is made up of 14 amino acids. The CDR3 coding sequence is TGCAGTGCTAATGGCGGGAGGGTCTACAATGAGCAGTTCTTC. This codes for CSANGGRVYNEQFF.

The rearrangement joins TRBV24-1 to TRBJ2-2; 9 bases are a match to TRBD2. J lost 1 base, V lost 4 bases, and 3 bases had no gene match. Per germline, CDR1 KGHDR and CDR2 SFDVKD. The CDR3 has 16 amino acids. CDR3 sequence (DNA): TGTGCCACCAGTGACCTAGCGGGACAGAACACCGGGGAGCTGTTTTTT. It translates to CATSDLAGQNTGELFF.

This clonotype was detected a few times. This sequence joins TRBV6-6 and TRBJ2-4, with D perhaps matching TRBD2 (5 bases). V gave up 0 bases and J gave up 8 bases, with 14 bases separating them. From germline, CDR1 is MNHNY and CDR2 SVGAGI (reference sequence). The CDR3 runs to 15 residues. The CDR3 loop reads CASSYSFGPGDIQYF. For the CDR3, the DNA is TGTGCCAGCAGTTACTCGTTTGGACCCGGGGACATTCAGTACTTC.

J is TRBJ2-5 and V is TRBV20-1, with 10 bases identical to TRBD2. This CDR3 spans 15 amino acids. V lost 3 bases, J lost 4 bases, and 8 bases stayed unmatched. CDR1 and CDR2 (germline): DFQATT, SNEGSKA (reference sequence). DNA of the CDR3: TGCAGTGCTAGGGCTAGCGGGAGTTTTGGAGAGACCCAGTACTTC. Protein: CSARASGSFGETQYF.